Each of the 22 T cell receptor beta chains below was sequenced from the same sample in a study of blood T cell repertoires in COVID-19. Using immunoSEQ multiplex PCR, the repertoire was profiled, and TCRdb retains in-frame clones only, with some absent. The sample contains approximately 250,000 clones, 80% to 90% of which appear only once. Sequenced material: peripheral blood. The source is a woman aged 70 to 79 with COVID-19, enrolled during active disease.

V gene TRBV28 combines with J gene TRBJ1-1; possibly TRBD1 for D (6 bases). V lost 7 bases and J 0 bases, leaving 18 bases between the germline ends. CDR1 and CDR2 from the germline V gene are MDHEN and SYDVKM. The CDR3 totals 16 residues. CDR3: CASTQTPDRLNTEAFF. CDR3 DNA sequence: TGTGCCAGCACCCAGACTCCAGACAGGTTGAACACTGAAGCTTTCTTT.

The chain recombines TRBV12-3 or TRBV12-4 with TRBJ1-6; D not certain. The CDR3 consists of 13 residues. V lost 8 bases to trimming and J lost 9 bases, with 14 bases between them. CDR3 nucleotide sequence: TGTGCCAGCCGATCGGGTCCGGGTTCACCCCTCCACTTT. Its translation: CASRSGPGSPLHF.

The chain is built from TRBV19 and TRBJ1-6; 7 bases line up with TRBD1. Germline V gene sequence: CDR1 LNHDA, CDR2 SQIVND (reference sequence). This CDR3 has 15 residues. Trimming removed 2 bases from V and 8 bases from J; junction bases left unmatched: 6. The CDR3: CASSIRGHRDSPLHF. Here the CDR3 DNA reads TGTGCCAGTAGTATAAGGGGGCACCGGGATTCACCCCTCCACTTT.

V gene TRBV3-1 (or the pseudogene TRBV3-2) combines with J gene TRBJ1-5; weak D call: TRBD1 (6 bases). V shed 0 bases and J shed 5 bases, with 14 bases lying between them. The germline CDR1 and CDR2 sequences are LGHDT and YNNKEL (reference sequence). This CDR3 is built from 16 residues. The CDR3, as DNA: TGTGCCAGCAGCCAAGATTCCCGGGGGGCGGATCAGCCCCAGCATTTT. Protein product: CASSQDSRGADQPQHF.

This sequence joins TRBV2 and TRBJ2-1; 7 bases map to TRBD2. The germline V gene encodes CDR1 SNHLY and CDR2 FYNNEI. CDR3 length: 14 residues. J gave up 8 bases and V 7 bases, and 11 bases lay outside the gene matches. The CDR3 loop reads CASKVAGAFYEQFF. The CDR3 bases are TGTGCCAGCAAGGTAGCGGGCGCTTTTTATGAGCAGTTCTTC.

The chain couples TRBV6-1 to TRBJ1-5; D gene uncertain. The CDR3 sequence is 15 residues long. CDR1 and CDR2 from the germline V gene are MNHNS and SASEGT. The V and J ends lost 1 base and 2 bases respectively, with 9 bases between them. CDR3: CASSEVLPRNQPQHF. The DNA for the CDR3 is TGTGCCAGCAGTGAAGTACTGCCCCGCAATCAGCCCCAGCATTTT.

The chain has TRBV3-1 (or the pseudogene TRBV3-2) and TRBJ1-2, with D hard to call. This CDR3 has 12 residues. Germline V lookup: CDR1 LGHDT, CDR2 YNNKEL (reference sequence). Trimming shortened V by 4 bases and J by 5 bases, and 8 bases separated the two germline ends. The CDR3 loop is CASSPGFYGYTF. CDR3 nucleotides: TGTGCCAGCAGCCCCGGGTTTTATGGCTACACCTTC.

The V gene is TRBV3-1 (or the pseudogene TRBV3-2), the J gene TRBJ2-6, with D possibly being TRBD2 (6 bases). Germline V lookup: CDR1 LGHDT, CDR2 YNNKEL (reference sequence). The germline V and J ends were trimmed by 0 bases and 0 bases, with 9 bases remaining between them. The CDR3 totals 17 residues. Here the CDR3 reads CASSQEIGSSGANVLTF. For the CDR3, the DNA is TGTGCCAGCAGCCAAGAGATCGGGAGCTCTGGGGCCAACGTCCTGACTTTC.

The chain joins TRBV5-1 to TRBJ1-4; a weak D match, TRBD1 (6 bases). This CDR3 region has 14 residues. V lost 4 bases to trimming and J lost 2 bases, with 9 bases between them. Germline CDR1 is SGHRS and CDR2 is YFSETQ. The CDR3 region has the DNA TGCGCCAGCAGCCAAACAGGGACTAATGAAAAACTGTTTTTT. Amino acids: CASSQTGTNEKLFF.

CDR3 residues: CASSQALQYF. Written as DNA, the CDR3 is TGTGCCAGCAGCCAAGCCCTGCAGTACTTC. The rearrangement joins TRBV3-1 (or the pseudogene TRBV3-2) to TRBJ2-7; D is unclear. This CDR3 region has 10 residues. Trimming removed 1 base from V and 9 bases from J, with 4 bases in between. Germline V gene sequence: CDR1 LGHDT, CDR2 YNNKEL (reference sequence).

This chain uses TRBV5-4 with TRBJ2-7; the D gene is possibly TRBD2 (5 bases). The CDR3 is 16 amino acids. V lost 2 bases and J lost 0, with 15 bases in between. Germline CDR1 is SGHNT and CDR2 is YYREEE (reference sequence). In DNA, the CDR3 is TGTGCCAGCAGCTTTGGGCGGGCTCTAGACTCCTACGAGCAGTACTTC. Protein: CASSFGRALDSYEQYF.

The chain employs TRBV30 and TRBJ1-3; no firm D call. The V end was cut by 2 bases, the J end by 1 base, with 12 bases between. Germline CDR1 reads GTSNPN; CDR2 reads SVGIG (reference sequence). CDR3 size: 15 residues. CDR3 loop: CAWSSGSLSGNTIYF. The CDR3 region has the DNA TGTGCCTGGAGTTCCGGGAGCCTATCTGGAAACACCATATATTTT.

V and J are TRBV30 and TRBJ2-2; 7 nucleotides agree with TRBD1. The CDR3 runs to 13 residues. Germline-derived CDR1 and CDR2 are GTSNPN and SVGIG (reference sequence). Unmatched junction bases numbered 3, after V lost 2 bases and J lost 6 bases. CDR3 loop: CAWSRDSSGELFF. CDR3 nucleotide sequence: TGTGCCTGGAGTCGGGACAGCTCCGGGGAGCTGTTTTTT.

This clone appeared once. The chain carries TRBV24-1 and TRBJ1-5; D may be TRBD1 (5 bases). CDR1 is KGHDR, CDR2 SFDVKD, per germline. Trimming took 4 bases from V and 8 from J, leaving 14 bases between them. CDR3 size: 14 residues. The CDR3 DNA sequence: TGTGCCACCAGTGAACCAGGGATGCTAGAGCCCCAGCATTTT. It yields the protein CATSEPGMLEPQHF.

The chain recombines TRBV12-3 or TRBV12-4 with TRBJ1-1, with D uncertain. This CDR3 is 13 amino acids long. V shed 4 bases and J shed 4 bases, with 10 bases lying between them. The CDR3 reads CASSSFPGTEAFF. CDR3 coding DNA: TGTGCCAGCAGTTCGTTCCCCGGCACTGAAGCTTTCTTT.

A single count supports this clone. The chain has TRBV7-8 and TRBJ1-4; possibly TRBD1 for D (6 bases). With 0 bases removed from V and 4 bases from J, the gap between germline ends came to 21 bases. The CDR3 spans 19 residues. Per the germline V gene, CDR1 is SGHVS and CDR2 is FQNEAQ. The CDR3 is CASSLAFPRNRVDNEKLFF. The DNA of the CDR3 is TGTGCCAGCAGCTTAGCTTTCCCCAGAAACAGGGTTGATAATGAAAAACTGTTTTTT.

In this sample, this clone turned up once. This chain joins TRBV11-2 and TRBJ2-1, with D possibly matching TRBD2 (6 bases). The V gene lost 5 bases and the J gene lost 0 bases, with 11 bases spanning the gap. The CDR3 is 15 amino acids. The germline V gene encodes CDR1 SGHAT and CDR2 FQNNGV. The CDR3 DNA follows: TGTGCCAGCAGCACGGGACTGCCCTCCTACAATGAGCAGTTCTTC. Its protein is CASSTGLPSYNEQFF.

This chain joins TRBV6-5 and TRBJ2-5, with D possibly TRBD1 on 5 matching bases. V was pared by 5 bases and J by 5 bases, with 15 bases between. This CDR3 is 14 amino acids long. The germline CDR1 and CDR2 sequences are MNHEY and SVGAGI. The CDR3 is CASSRSRVTETQYF. CDR3 bases: TGTGCCAGCAGTCGCAGCAGGGTTACCGAGACCCAGTACTTC.

About this clone: The same CDR3 can be traced to other DNA sequences in this sample. The J gene is TRBJ2-7, the V gene TRBV28, with TRBD2 matching over 10 bases. The CDR3 runs 16 residues. J gave up 0 bases and V 3 bases, and 5 bases lay outside the gene matches. Germline-derived CDR1 and CDR2 are MDHEN and SYDVKM. CDR3 sequence reads: CASSLSPSGGSYEQYF. The DNA of the CDR3 is TGTGCCAGCAGTTTGTCGCCTAGCGGGGGCTCCTACGAGCAGTACTTC.

This CDR3 is CASSLGGARAYEQYF. CDR3 DNA sequence: TGTGCCAGCAGCCTAGGGGGGGCCAGAGCCTACGAGCAGTACTTC. The rearrangement joins TRBV7-3 to TRBJ2-7; perhaps TRBD2 as D (7 bases). V lost 5 bases, J lost 2 bases, and 16 bases lay in between. CDR1 and CDR2 (germline): SGHTA, FQGTGA. The CDR3 has 15 amino acids.

The J gene is TRBJ1-5, the V gene TRBV18, with D possibly being TRBD1 (5 bases). The CDR3 runs to 15 residues. The ends were cut back, 3 bases at V and 4 bases at J, with 13 bases in the middle. Germline V gene sequence: CDR1 KGHSH, CDR2 LQKENI. CDR3 nucleotides: TGTGCCAGCTCACCCTCGACAGATTCGAATCAGCCCCAGCATTTT. It yields the protein CASSPSTDSNQPQHF.

The chain carries TRBV6-4 and TRBJ1-2, with 8 nucleotides matching TRBD1. V shed 4 bases and J 7 bases; nucleotides not matched to a gene: 5. Germline CDR1 and CDR2: MRHNA and SNTAGT. CDR3 length equals 13 residues. In DNA form, the CDR3 reads TGTGCCAGCAGTGTTACGACAGGGGTTGGCTACACCTTC. Its translation: CASSVTTGVGYTF.